A selection of T cell receptor beta chains follows, all from one sample in a study of blood T cell repertoires in COVID-19. TCRdb keeps only in-frame clones here, not all; method: immunoSEQ multiplex PCR. The sample carries 150,000 to 200,000 clones, approximately 86% recorded once. Material: peripheral blood. The source is a man younger than 30 with acute or convalescent COVID-19. Each CDR3 is given with its conserved first and last residue. D genes are given only for firm matches. Only part of the rows carry a size: once, few, many, or a class if the clone is expanded.

clone_size j_call d_call v_call cdr3_length cdr3_nt cdr3_aa
NA TRBJ2-3 TRBD1 TRBV6-6 16 TGTGCCAGCAGTAGCCGAGGACAGGGGAGCACAGATACGCAGTATTTT CASSSRGQGSTDTQYF
NA TRBJ1-5 TRBD1 TRBV7-2 15 TGTGCCAGCAGCTCGGGACAGGGAGCGGGTCAGCCCCAGCATTTT CASSSGQGAGQPQHF
NA TRBJ1-3 NA TRBV19 16 TGTGCCAGTAGTGCGATCACAGGAAACGCTGGAAACACCATATATTTT CASSAITGNAGNTIYF
NA TRBJ1-4 TRBD1 TRBV5-1 18 TGCGCCAGCAGCTTACAGGCCACCCCGGGACAGGTTAATGAAAAACTGTTTTTT CASSLQATPGQVNEKLFF
NA TRBJ1-4 TRBD1 TRBV28 15 TGTGCCAGCGGGGGCTCCGGGACAGACTCTGAAAAACTGTTTTTT CASGGSGTDSEKLFF
NA TRBJ2-5 TRBD2 TRBV9 15 TGTGCCAGCAGCGAGAGCCGTGGGACTACAGAGACCCAGTACTTC CASSESRGTTETQYF
NA TRBJ2-7 TRBD1 TRBV11-2 13 TGTGCCAGCAGCCGGGACAGAGCCTACGAGCAGTACTTC CASSRDRAYEQYF
NA TRBJ2-5 NA TRBV5-1 15 TGCGCCAGCAGCCAAAATTCACAGGGCGTGGAGACCCAGTACTTC CASSQNSQGVETQYF
NA TRBJ2-5 TRBD1 TRBV5-1 15 TGCGCCAGCAGCCTGGGACAGGGAAGCCAAGAGACCCAGTACTTC CASSLGQGSQETQYF
NA TRBJ2-1 TRBD2 TRBV27 15 TGTGCCAGCAGTTTAATAGCGGGGGGAGTTAATGAGCAGTTCTTC CASSLIAGGVNEQFF
NA TRBJ1-3 TRBD1 TRBV29-1 14 TGCAGCGGACAAGACAGGGAAGCTGGAAACACCATATATTTT CSGQDREAGNTIYF
NA TRBJ1-5 TRBD1 TRBV3-1/TRBV3-2 15 TGTGCCAGCAGCCAGAACACAGGGGTAGGGCAGCCCCAGCATTTT CASSQNTGVGQPQHF
NA TRBJ2-5 TRBD2 TRBV4-2 15 TGTGCCAGCAGCCAGCAACGGGGGGGCAGTGAGACCCAGTACTTC CASSQQRGGSETQYF
once TRBJ2-3 NA TRBV7-3 14 TGTGCCAGCAGCTTAATGGGAGTCACAGATACGCAGTATTTT CASSLMGVTDTQYF
NA TRBJ1-5 NA TRBV28 14 TGTGCCAGCAGCCCTGGCGGGGGGCATCAGCCCCAGCATTTT CASSPGGGHQPQHF
NA TRBJ2-2 NA TRBV5-1 15 TGCGCCAGCAGCCCGGGGACAACGAACACCGGGGAGCTGTTTTTT CASSPGTTNTGELFF
NA TRBJ1-3 NA TRBV5-1 11 TGCGCCAGCAGCGAGAAAAACACCATATATTTT CASSEKNTIYF
NA TRBJ2-3 TRBD2 TRBV5-1 16 TGCGCCAGCAGCAAACAGACTAGCGGGGCGACAGATACGCAGTATTTT CASSKQTSGATDTQYF
few TRBJ1-3 NA TRBV21-1 17 TGTGCCAGCAGCAAAGATGGGACAGCTAACAGCAGAAACACCATATATTTT CASSKDGTANSRNTIYF
few TRBJ1-1 NA TRBV6-5 15 TGTGCCAGCAGCCGCTCGACAGCCCCCTCGACTGAAGCTTTCTTT CASSRSTAPSTEAFF
few TRBJ1-5 NA TRBV30 13 TGTGCCTGGAGTACCGGGGGCAATCAGCCCCAGCATTTT CAWSTGGNQPQHF
NA TRBJ1-3 NA TRBV7-9 15 TGTGCCAGCAGCGGACAGTCTTACTCTGGAAACACCATATATTTT CASSGQSYSGNTIYF
once TRBJ1-5 NA TRBV3-1/TRBV3-2 14 TGTGCCAGCAGCCAAGCAGGAGGGAGTCAGCCCCAGCATTTT CASSQAGGSQPQHF
NA TRBJ2-5 NA TRBV5-1 14 TGCGCCAGCAGCTTGGTGGGGGACTCAGAGACCCAGTACTTC CASSLVGDSETQYF
NA TRBJ1-2 NA TRBV25-1 17 TGTGCCAGCAGTGAAAGATCCCCCGGACAAGGGAACTATGGCTACACCTTC CASSERSPGQGNYGYTF
NA TRBJ2-2 NA TRBV10-3 13 TGTGCCATCAGGAATGGGGAGGCCGGGGAGCTGTTTTTT CAIRNGEAGELFF
NA TRBJ2-3 NA TRBV5-1 17 TGCGCCAGCTCCCGAAGGGGGGGGGCGGTGGGCACAGATACGCAGTATTTT CASSRRGGAVGTDTQYF
NA TRBJ1-4 TRBD1 TRBV28 14 TGTGCCAGCAGCTCGGGGGACAGGGAGGAAAAACTGTTTTTT CASSSGDREEKLFF
NA TRBJ2-5 NA TRBV11-1 14 TGTGCCAGCAGCCGGAGGACAGCATTAGAGACCCAGTACTTC CASSRRTALETQYF
NA TRBJ2-3 TRBD1 TRBV18 16 TGTGCCAGCTCGCAAGGACAGGGGGGATTCACAGATACGCAGTATTTT CASSQGQGGFTDTQYF
NA TRBJ2-2 TRBD2 TRBV29-1 14 TGCAGCGTTGGGACTAGCGGGGTAGCCGGGGAGCTGTTTTTT CSVGTSGVAGELFF
NA TRBJ1-5 NA TRBV7-2 14 TGTGCCAGCAGCTTAAATCTAAGGGGGCAGCCCCAGCATTTT CASSLNLRGQPQHF
NA TRBJ1-5 TRBD1 TRBV2 14 TGTGCCAGCACAATGGGACAGGGTGGACAGCCCCAGCATTTT CASTMGQGGQPQHF
NA TRBJ1-2 TRBD1 TRBV18 15 TGTGCCAGCTCAACGGGGACAGGCTTTAACTATGGCTACACCTTC CASSTGTGFNYGYTF
NA TRBJ2-3 TRBD2 TRBV7-3 19 TGTGCCAGCAGCTTAACCGGCGGGAGGCTGGGCCCTAGCACAGATACGCAGTATTTT CASSLTGGRLGPSTDTQYF
NA TRBJ1-1 NA TRBV19 16 TGTGCCAGTAGTATGTGGGGGGGCGGGCGAAACACTGAAGCTTTCTTT CASSMWGGGRNTEAFF